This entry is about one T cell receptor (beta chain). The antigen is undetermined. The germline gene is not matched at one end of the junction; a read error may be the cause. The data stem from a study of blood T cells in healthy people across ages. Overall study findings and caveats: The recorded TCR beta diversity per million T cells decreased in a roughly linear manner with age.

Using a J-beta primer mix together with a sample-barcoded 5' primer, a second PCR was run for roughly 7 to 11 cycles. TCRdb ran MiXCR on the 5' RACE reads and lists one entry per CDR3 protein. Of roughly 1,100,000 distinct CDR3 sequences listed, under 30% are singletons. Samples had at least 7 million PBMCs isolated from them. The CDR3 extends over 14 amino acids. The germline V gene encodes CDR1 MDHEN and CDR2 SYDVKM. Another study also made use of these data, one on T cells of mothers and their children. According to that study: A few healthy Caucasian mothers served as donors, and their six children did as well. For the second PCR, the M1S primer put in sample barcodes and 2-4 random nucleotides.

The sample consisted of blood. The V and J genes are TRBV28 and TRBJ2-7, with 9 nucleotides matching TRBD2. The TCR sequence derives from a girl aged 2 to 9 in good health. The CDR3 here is CASSLSGRKDERYF. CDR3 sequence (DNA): TGTGCCAGCAGTTTGAGCGGGAGGAAGGACGAGCGGTACTTC.